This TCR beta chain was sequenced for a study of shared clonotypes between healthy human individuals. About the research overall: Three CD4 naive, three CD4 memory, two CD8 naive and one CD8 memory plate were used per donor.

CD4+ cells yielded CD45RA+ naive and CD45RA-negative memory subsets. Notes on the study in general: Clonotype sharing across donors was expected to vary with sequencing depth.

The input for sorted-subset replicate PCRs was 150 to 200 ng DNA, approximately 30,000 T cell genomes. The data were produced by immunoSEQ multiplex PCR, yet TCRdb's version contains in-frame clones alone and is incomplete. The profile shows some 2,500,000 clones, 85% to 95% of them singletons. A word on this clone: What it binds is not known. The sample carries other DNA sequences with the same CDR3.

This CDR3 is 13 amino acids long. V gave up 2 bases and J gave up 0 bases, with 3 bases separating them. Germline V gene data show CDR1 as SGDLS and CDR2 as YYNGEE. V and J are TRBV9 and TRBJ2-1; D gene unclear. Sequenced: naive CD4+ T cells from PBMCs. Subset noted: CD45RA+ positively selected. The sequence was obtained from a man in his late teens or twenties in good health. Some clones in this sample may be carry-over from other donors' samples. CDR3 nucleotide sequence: TGTGCCAGCAGCGTGGACTCCTACAATGAGCAGTTCTTC. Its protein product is CASSVDSYNEQFF.